This T cell receptor beta chain was observed in a study of blood T cells in healthy people across ages. Study-wide findings and caveats: Roughly linear declines in TCR beta diversity per million T cells occurred with age. Because sorting was not performed, PBMCs prevented conclusive naive versus antigen-experienced comparison.

Caucasian, healthy and from Russia, the donors were aged between about 6 and 90. Every donor provided around 9.3 milliliters of peripheral blood. For the second PCR, which ran for roughly 7 to 11 cycles, a sample-barcoded 5' primer and a J-beta primer mix were used. TCRdb passed the 5' RACE reads through MiXCR, listing each CDR3 protein once. The sample consists of more than 650,000 distinct CDR3 sequences, roughly 53% of them appearing once. About this clonotype itself: Its antigen is unknown.

The CDR3 has 12 amino acids. V shed 4 bases and J shed 3 bases, with 7 bases lying between them. Germline CDR1 MNHNY, CDR2 SVGAGI (reference sequence). Sequencing was carried out using blood. The receptor comes from a man aged 80 or over in good health. The rearrangement links TRBV6-6 to TRBJ2-7; D is undetermined. The CDR3 sequence is CASSSNGYEQYF. DNA for the CDR3: TGTGCCAGCAGTTCAAACGGCTACGAGCAGTACTTC.